The 28 T cell receptor beta chains below all came from one sample that was sequenced in a study of blood T cell repertoires in COVID-19. Clones were read by immunoSEQ multiplex PCR, and TCRdb kept only the in-frame ones, dropping some. This table holds 360,000 or so clones, 88% found once. Sequences were obtained from PBMCs or T cells enriched from blood (not recorded which). The receptors derive from a woman aged 25 to 39 who had been exposed to COVID-19.

The rearrangement links TRBV7-9 to TRBJ1-1; a possible D gene is TRBD1 (6 bases). This CDR3 has 10 residues. V was shortened by 8 bases and J by 7 bases, with 8 bases between the two germline ends. Germline CDR1 and CDR2: SEHNR and FQNEAQ (reference sequence). In DNA form, the CDR3 reads TGTGCCAGCCAGACAGGTGAAGCTTTCTTT. It codes for CASQTGEAFF.

The chain employs TRBV27 and TRBJ2-7; 14 bases fit TRBD2. The V gene end was trimmed by 8 bases and the J gene end by 0 bases; junction bases not matched to a gene: 21. In germline, CDR1 is MNHEY, CDR2 SMNVEV (reference sequence). This CDR3 is 21 amino acids long. The CDR3 nucleotides read TGTGCCAGCCCTTGTCCCCACCCGGGACTAGCGGGAGTTCTGATCTCCTACGAGCAGTACTTC. It is translated as CASPCPHPGLAGVLISYEQYF.

The chain recombines TRBV6-1 with TRBJ1-4; TRBD1 is a possible D gene (5 bases). Looked up from germline, CDR1 is MNHNS and CDR2 is SASEGT. This CDR3 spans 17 amino acids. Trimming pared 1 base from V and 12 bases from J, leaving 24 bases between. CDR3 DNA sequence: TGTGCCAGCAGTGAAGTCTCCTCACGGGGGATTGGGAAAGAACTGTTTTTT. It yields the protein CASSEVSSRGIGKELFF.

The chain joins TRBV27 to TRBJ1-2; a weak D match, TRBD1 (5 bases). The germline V gene has CDR1 MNHEY and CDR2 SMNVEV (reference sequence). The CDR3 sequence is 16 residues long. The ends were cut back, 6 bases at V and 3 bases at J, with 20 bases in the middle. The CDR3 region is CASSPIGASGDYGYTF. The CDR3 nucleotides read TGTGCCAGCAGCCCTATAGGGGCCAGTGGTGACTATGGCTACACCTTC.

The table lists this clone with a count of one. The V and J genes are TRBV10-3 and TRBJ1-6; the match to TRBD1 covers 10 bases. This CDR3 spans 17 amino acids. After removal of 6 bases from V and 5 bases from J, the junction contained 10 bases not matched to a gene. CDR1 and CDR2 from the germline V gene are ENHRY and SYGVKD. The CDR3 protein is CAISPTSGTGDNSPLHF. CDR3 nucleotide sequence: TGTGCCATCAGCCCCACCTCCGGGACAGGGGATAATTCACCCCTCCACTTT.

The rearrangement links TRBV10-3 to TRBJ1-5; 7 bases fit TRBD1. The CDR3 is 17 amino acids. Germline CDR1 and CDR2: ENHRY and SYGVKD. Trimming removed 10 bases from V and 3 bases from J; junction bases left unmatched: 18. The CDR3 region is CATRDSNPFDYNQPQHF. The CDR3 coding sequence is TGTGCCACCCGGGACAGCAACCCTTTCGATTACAATCAGCCCCAGCATTTT.

This chain connects TRBV30 to TRBJ2-7; the D gene is possibly TRBD1 (5 bases). Trimming stripped 0 bases from V and 3 bases from J, with 9 bases between. This CDR3 is built from 13 residues. Germline V gene lookup returns CDR1 GTSNPN and CDR2 SVGIG (reference sequence). The CDR3 spells CAWSVQVLYEQYF. In DNA, the CDR3 is TGTGCCTGGAGTGTACAGGTCCTCTACGAGCAGTACTTC. Variable domain in full (rest from reference TRBV30 and TRBJ2-7): SQTIHQWPATLVQPVGSPLSLECTVEGTSNPNLYWYRQAAGRGLQLLFYSVGIGQISSEVPQNLSASRPQDRQFILSSKKLLLSDSGFYLCAWSVQVLYEQYFGPGTRLTVT.

V gene TRBV2 combines with J gene TRBJ1-1, with a tentative D call TRBD1 (6 bases). There are 12 residues in the CDR3. The V gene's germline CDR1 is SNHLY and CDR2 FYNNEI. Trimming cost V 6 bases and J 10 bases, with 15 bases left between them. In DNA, the CDR3 is TGTGCCAGCAGCCAAACAGGGTATTCAGCTTTCTTT. It yields the protein CASSQTGYSAFF.

The rearrangement links TRBV27 to TRBJ2-6; TRBD1 might be the D (6 bases). Germline-derived CDR1 and CDR2 are MNHEY and SMNVEV (reference sequence). The CDR3 covers 14 residues. Trimming removed 5 bases at V and 2 bases at J, with 7 bases between. The CDR3 sequence is CASSGDTGANVLTF. Here the CDR3 DNA reads TGTGCCAGCAGTGGGGACACTGGGGCCAACGTCCTGACTTTC.

The V gene is TRBV6-5, the J gene TRBJ2-1; D not resolved. The V and J ends lost 2 bases and 1 base respectively, with 6 bases between them. There are 14 residues in the CDR3. Germline CDR1 reads MNHEY; CDR2 reads SVGAGI. CDR3 DNA: TGTGCCAGCAGTTACGGGCCATCCTACAATGAGCAGTTCTTC. It yields the protein CASSYGPSYNEQFF.

The chain employs TRBV3-1 (or the pseudogene TRBV3-2) and TRBJ1-4; D gene ambiguous. This CDR3 region has 16 residues. CDR1 is LGHDT and CDR2 is YNNKEL in the germline V gene (reference sequence). Trimming stripped 1 base from V and 0 bases from J, with 9 bases between. CDR3 region: CASSQGRYPTNEKLFF. The CDR3 nucleotides read TGTGCCAGCAGCCAAGGCCGGTACCCAACTAATGAAAAACTGTTTTTT.

This clone was counted a few times. This chain connects TRBV4-1 to TRBJ1-3, with D tentatively TRBD1 (6 bases). Germline-derived CDR1 and CDR2 are MGHRA and YSYEKL. V lost 0 bases to trimming and J lost 0 bases, with 18 bases between them. The CDR3 is 19 amino acids. CDR3 in DNA: TGCGCCAGCAGCCAAGACCTACCCTCGGACAGTTCCTCTGGAAACACCATATATTTT. Residues: CASSQDLPSDSSSGNTIYF.

J is TRBJ2-1 and V is TRBV14; 13 bases are shared with TRBD2. Unmatched junction bases numbered 6, after V lost 0 bases and J lost 7 bases. CDR3 length: 17 amino acids. The germline gives CDR1 SGHDN, CDR2 FVKESK. CDR3 DNA sequence: TGTGCCAGCAGCCAAGAAAAACTAGCGGGAGGGCCTAATGAGCAGTTCTTC. As protein: CASSQEKLAGGPNEQFF.

V usage is TRBV13 and J usage is TRBJ2-7; 10 bases line up with TRBD2. Losses at the gene ends were 3 bases for V and 3 bases for J; bases not matched to a gene: 5. This CDR3 has 15 amino acids. The germline gives CDR1 PRHDT, CDR2 FYEKMQ (reference sequence). CDR3: CASSLRTSGGYEQYF. The CDR3 DNA is TGTGCCAGCAGCTTGAGGACTAGCGGAGGCTACGAGCAGTACTTC.

Turning to this clone: One end of the junction does not line up with germline, which may come from a read error. The rearrangement uses TRBV3-1 (or the pseudogene TRBV3-2) and TRBJ2-4; possibly TRBD2 for D (5 bases). CDR3 size: 16 residues. In germline, CDR1 is LGHDT, CDR2 YNNKEL (reference sequence). In DNA, the CDR3 is TGTGTCAGCAGCAAGGACCCCGCGGGCGCCAAAAACATTCAGTACTTC. It codes for CVSSKDPAGAKNIQYF.

The gene calls are TRBV2 and TRBJ2-3, with 11 bases lining up with TRBD2. Trimming took 1 base from V and 1 from J; bases not matched to a gene: 4. Germline CDR1 and CDR2: SNHLY and FYNNEI. The CDR3 sequence is 17 residues long. Written as DNA, the CDR3 is TGTGCCAGCAGTGAAGAACGACTAGCGGGACGCACAGATACGCAGTATTTT. This gives the protein CASSEERLAGRTDTQYF.

The chain employs TRBV27 and TRBJ2-7, with a tentative D call TRBD2 (6 bases). Trimming cost V 2 bases and J 5 bases, with 13 bases left between them. Germline assignment: CDR1 MNHEY and CDR2 SMNVEV (reference sequence). CDR3 length: 14 residues. For the CDR3, the DNA is TGTGCCAGCAGTTTACGTCAGGGAGGCCACGAGCAGTACTTC. Translating it yields CASSLRQGGHEQYF.

This clone was counted only a few times. The chain carries TRBV5-1 and TRBJ1-1, with D uncertain. CDR3 length equals 15 residues. The V and J ends lost 1 base and 4 bases respectively, with 14 bases between them. Germline V gives CDR1 SGHRS, CDR2 YFSETQ. For the CDR3, the DNA is TGCGCCAGCAGCTTGACGGCGGGTGGGAGCACTGAAGCTTTCTTT. Amino acid sequence: CASSLTAGGSTEAFF.

Turning to this clone: In the same sample, other DNA sequences code for this CDR3. The rearrangement joins TRBV7-3 to TRBJ2-3; D is ambiguous. Germline V gene sequence: CDR1 SGHTA, CDR2 FQGTGA. Between the trimmed V and J ends, which lost 3 bases and 3 bases, there was a span of 7 bases. The CDR3 contains 13 residues. CDR3 DNA: TGTGCCAGCAGCTTCTCCGGGACAGATACGCAGTATTTT. This translates into CASSFSGTDTQYF.

This clone occurred once. The rearrangement uses TRBV15 and TRBJ2-7; maybe TRBD1 (5 bases). CDR3 length equals 15 residues. Per the germline V gene, CDR1 is LNHNV and CDR2 is YYDKDF (reference sequence). Trimming stripped 0 bases from V and 4 bases from J, with 13 bases between. The CDR3 spells CATSRDPQGGYEQYF. In DNA form, the CDR3 reads TGTGCCACCAGCAGAGATCCCCAGGGTGGGTACGAGCAGTACTTC.

J is TRBJ1-6 and V is TRBV12-3 or TRBV12-4; D remains unclear. Trimming pared 5 bases from V and 2 bases from J, leaving 4 bases between. The CDR3 is made up of 13 amino acids. As DNA, the CDR3 is TGTGCCAGCAGTGAGGCCTATAATTCACCCCTCCACTTT. Translated, it gives CASSEAYNSPLHF.

The chain combines TRBV19 with TRBJ2-4; 7 bases fit TRBD2. Trimming at V came to 9 bases and at J to 6 bases, leaving 8 bases not matched to a gene. Looked up from germline, CDR1 is LNHDA and CDR2 is SQIVND (reference sequence). The CDR3 has 13 amino acids. This CDR3 is CASSPPGGNIQYF. The CDR3 DNA is TGTGCCAGCTCCCCACCGGGAGGAAACATTCAGTACTTC.

In this sample, this clone turned up a few times. The chain links TRBV3-1 (or the pseudogene TRBV3-2) to TRBJ1-4, with D perhaps TRBD1 (6 bases). Trimming took off 0 bases at V and 1 base at J, with 9 bases between the two ends. CDR1 is LGHDT, CDR2 YNNKEL, per germline (reference sequence). The CDR3 has 16 amino acids. The CDR3 protein is CASSQDRTVTNEKLFF. CDR3 DNA sequence: TGTGCCAGCAGCCAAGATAGGACAGTAACTAATGAAAAACTGTTTTTT.

This rearrangement joins TRBV7-2 to TRBJ1-5; a weak D match, TRBD1 (5 bases). The V gene's germline CDR1 is SGHTA and CDR2 FQGNSA. The CDR3 has 13 amino acids. With 4 bases removed from V and 7 bases from J, the gap between germline ends came to 11 bases. The CDR3 sequence is CASSSQGGQPQHF. The CDR3 DNA is TGTGCCAGCAGCTCCCAGGGAGGCCAGCCCCAGCATTTT.

The chain has TRBV19 and TRBJ2-1; TRBD2 might be the D (6 bases). Trimming shortened V by 3 bases and J by 9 bases, and 12 bases separated the two germline ends. This CDR3 spans 13 amino acids. CDR1 is LNHDA and CDR2 is SQIVND in the germline V gene (reference sequence). Written as DNA, the CDR3 is TGTGCCAGTAGTATTTTCCGGGAGCGTGAGCAGTTCTTC. Protein product: CASSIFREREQFF.

As concerns this clone: Other DNA sequences in the sample encode the same CDR3. V is TRBV19 and J is TRBJ2-7; D gene uncertain. CDR3 length: 15 residues. Trimming removed 1 base from V and 0 bases from J, with 10 bases in between. Germline CDR1 and CDR2: LNHDA and SQIVND (reference sequence). CDR3 bases: TGTGCCAGTAGTATAGGGGCGACGAGCTCCTACGAGCAGTACTTC. The encoded protein is CASSIGATSSYEQYF.

V is TRBV6-5 and J is TRBJ1-2, with TRBD1 matching over 7 bases. CDR3 size: 14 residues. Germline V gene data show CDR1 as MNHEY and CDR2 as SVGAGI. The V segment lost 6 bases and the J segment 3 bases; nucleotides outside the gene matches: 7. CDR3 sequence (DNA): TGTGCCAGCAGGAAAGACAGGGCGGACTATGGCTACACCTTC. Translating gives CASRKDRADYGYTF.

The V and J genes are TRBV6-6 and TRBJ1-3, with TRBD1 identical over 7 bases. Germline V gives CDR1 MNHNY, CDR2 SVGAGI (reference sequence). Trimming removed 5 bases from V and 0 bases from J; junction bases left unmatched: 10. The CDR3 totals 17 residues. The DNA for the CDR3 is TGTGCCAGCAGTCTTGGGACAGCGACGAGCTCTGGAAACACCATATATTTT. It codes for CASSLGTATSSGNTIYF.